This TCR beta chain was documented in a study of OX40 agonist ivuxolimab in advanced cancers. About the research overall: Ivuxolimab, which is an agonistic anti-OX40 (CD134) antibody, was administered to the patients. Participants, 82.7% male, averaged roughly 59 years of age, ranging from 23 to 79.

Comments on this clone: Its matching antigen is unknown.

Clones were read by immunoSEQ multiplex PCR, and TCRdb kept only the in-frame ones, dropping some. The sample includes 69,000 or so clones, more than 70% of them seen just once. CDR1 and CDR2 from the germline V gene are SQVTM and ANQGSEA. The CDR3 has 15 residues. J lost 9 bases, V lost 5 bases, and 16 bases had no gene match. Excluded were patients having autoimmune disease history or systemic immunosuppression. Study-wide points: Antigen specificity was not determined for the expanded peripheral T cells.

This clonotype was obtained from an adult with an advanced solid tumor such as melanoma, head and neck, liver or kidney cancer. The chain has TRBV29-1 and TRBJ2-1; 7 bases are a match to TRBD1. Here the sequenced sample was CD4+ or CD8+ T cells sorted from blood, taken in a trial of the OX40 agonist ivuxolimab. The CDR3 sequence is CSVSYRGPTIGEQFF. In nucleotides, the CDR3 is TGCAGCGTTTCATACAGGGGTCCCACTATTGGTGAGCAGTTCTTC.